The 9 T cell receptor beta chains given below trace back to one sample, sequenced in a study of tumor-infiltrating lymphocytes in primary liver carcinoma. With roughly 0.5 ug total RNA as template and a constant-region primer, TCR beta cDNA was made. The TCR beta library was amplified through three nested multiplex PCR rounds in a modified ARM-PCR procedure. Use of TRBV1-TRBV30 forward primers with a C-beta reverse primer characterized the first two PCR rounds, which lasted nine to eleven cycles each. MiXCR, applied by TCRdb to the multiplex PCR reads, yields one record per CDR3 protein. The sample has about 120,000 distinct CDR3 sequences, about 68% seen once; the top ten hold around 9%. Bulk tissue was left unsorted, and RNA and DNA were co-extracted from about 19-30 mg of it. The specimen was liver tumor tissue from sampling region 1. Subset described: tumor region T1, superior pole. Source of these receptors: a woman aged 55-69 years with primary liver carcinoma and hepatitis B virus infection.

A note on this clonotype: This may come from a read error, since a much larger clone is one base off. The chain has TRBV28 and TRBJ2-5; a possible D gene is TRBD2 (6 bases). V lost 10 bases and J 1 base, leaving 13 bases between the germline ends. The CDR3 has 13 amino acids. Germline V lookup: CDR1 MDHEN, CDR2 SYDVKM. For the CDR3, the DNA is TGTGCCACCCTAGGGACTCTCCAAGAGACCCAGTACTTC. Protein product: CATLGTLQETQYF.

This clonotype is classed as medium-sized. The rearrangement uses TRBV11-3 and TRBJ2-3; D may be TRBD2 (6 bases). Germline values: CDR1 SGHNT, CDR2 YENEEA. The CDR3 covers 17 residues. V shed 3 bases and J shed 2 bases, with 18 bases lying between them. For the CDR3, the DNA is TGTGCCAGCAGCTTCGGACTCGGTAGCGGCCTCACAGATACGCAGTATTTT. Its protein product is CASSFGLGSGLTDTQYF.

In regard to this clonotype: Likely a read error: the CDR3 ends without its conserved phenylalanine or tryptophan. This chain uses TRBV11-3 with TRBJ2-3, with a weak D call TRBD1 (5 bases). The CDR3 totals 14 residues. CDR1 SGHNT and CDR2 YENEEA come from the germline V gene. The V and J ends lost 6 bases and 10 bases respectively, with 20 bases between them. CDR3 in amino acids: CASRLRRNTGAQYY. The CDR3, as DNA: TGTGCCAGCAGGTTACGGAGAAACACAGGTGCGCAGTATTAT.

Regarding this clonotype: This may be a read error: a much more frequent sequence differs by one nucleotide. The chain has TRBV6-1 and TRBJ2-1; D unclear. Germline V gene sequence: CDR1 MNHNS, CDR2 SASEGT. This CDR3 has 15 amino acids. The CDR3 sequence is CTSSERSLKDNEQFF. The CDR3 nucleotides read TGTACCAGCAGCGAAAGAAGTCTCAAAGACAATGAGCAGTTCTTC.

Turning to this clonotype: A much bigger clone sits one base away, suggesting this may be a read error. The rearrangement uses TRBV6-5 and TRBJ1-1; maybe TRBD1 (5 bases). This CDR3 contains 15 residues. Germline CDR1 MNHEY, CDR2 SVGAGI. CDR3 sequence (DNA): TGTGCCATCAGTTACTCGAGTCGGGGGACCACTGAAGCTTTCTTT. Encoded protein: CAISYSSRGTTEAFF.

As concerns this clonotype: The conserved final phenylalanine or tryptophan is absent from the CDR3, which likely points to a read error. No DNA is shown, since the ends of the CDR3 on it are uncertain; the CDR3 is the one TCRdb lists. The rearrangement uses TRBV29-1 and TRBJ1-1; no check of the table's D call, TRBD1, against the DNA was made. The CDR3 is 13 residues long, ends included. In germline, CDR1 is SQVTM, CDR2 ANQGSEA. CDR3 sequence: CSVADGGGYETFL.

Comments on this clonotype: It may be a read error: a sequence one base away is much more abundant. This chain joins TRBV29-1 and TRBJ1-1; 8 nucleotides align to TRBD1. CDR1 SQVTM and CDR2 ANQGSEA come from the germline V gene. This CDR3 spans 16 amino acids. The CDR3 sequence: CSSRSGQAGVNTEASF. CDR3 DNA: TGCAGCTCACGGTCGGGACAGGCCGGCGTGAACACTGAAGCTTCCTTT.

Concerning this clonotype itself: The junction and the germline gene differ at one end; a read error may be behind it. The chain has TRBV12-3 or TRBV12-4 and TRBJ1-5; the D is unclear. The CDR3 contains 14 residues. Here the CDR3 reads CASSDKGSNQPHHF. The CDR3 nucleotides read TGTGCCAGTAGCGATAAAGGTAGCAATCAGCCCCATCATTTT.

This clonotype was recorded many times. CDR3 bases: TGTGCCAGCAGTCCGAGAAGTTACGGAGGAAGCAATCAGCCCCAGCATTTT. It encodes CASSPRSYGGSNQPQHF. This chain links TRBV6-6 with TRBJ1-5; D is uncertain. Germline CDR1 and CDR2: MNHNY and SVGAGI (reference sequence). V was pared by 5 bases and J by 1 base, with 18 bases between. CDR3 size: 17 residues.